This T cell receptor (beta chain) is from a study of shared clonotypes between healthy human individuals. The sample holds a few counts of this clone. Its antigen is still unknown. Deletions cut 5 bases from V and 2 bases from J, with 9 bases between. The germline V gene has CDR1 SGHVS and CDR2 FQNEAQ. CDR3 length equals 13 residues. Study outcomes and limitations: Enrolling few donors narrowed the genetic and exposure-history diversity that was represented. Only blood was sampled; tissue repertoires likely differ.

Under the authors' procedure: ImmunoSEQ junction-only sequences lacked quality scores, so their filtering differed. Repertoires were generated with immunoSEQ multiplex PCR, while TCRdb's copy carries only in-frame clones and drops some. The DNA was the basis for D and trimming; V, J and clone size are from that table. Found here are 490,000 or so clones, about 82% of them singletons; the top ten hold approximately 13%. Sample: PBMCs. This TCR was recovered from a woman in her 40s in good health. Some clones in this sample may be carry-over from other donors' samples. This chain connects TRBV7-8 to TRBJ1-2, with D possibly TRBD1 on 6 matching bases. CDR3 protein: CASSPDRNYGYTF. The CDR3 coding sequence is TGTGCCAGCAGCCCTGACAGGAACTATGGCTACACCTTC.